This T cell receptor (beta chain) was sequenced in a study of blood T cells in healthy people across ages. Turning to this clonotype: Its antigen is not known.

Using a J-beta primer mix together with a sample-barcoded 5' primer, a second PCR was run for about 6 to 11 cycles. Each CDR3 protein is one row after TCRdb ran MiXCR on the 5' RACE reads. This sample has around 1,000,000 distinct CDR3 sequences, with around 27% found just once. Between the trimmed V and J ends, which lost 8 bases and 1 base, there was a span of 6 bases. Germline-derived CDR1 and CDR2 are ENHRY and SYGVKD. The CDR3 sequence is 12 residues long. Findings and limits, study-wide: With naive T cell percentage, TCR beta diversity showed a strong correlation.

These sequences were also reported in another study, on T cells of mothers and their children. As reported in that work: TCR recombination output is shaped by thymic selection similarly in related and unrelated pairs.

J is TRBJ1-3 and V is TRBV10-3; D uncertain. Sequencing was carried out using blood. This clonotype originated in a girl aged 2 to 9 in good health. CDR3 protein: CAIEGSGNTIYF. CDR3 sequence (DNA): TGTGCCATCGAGGGATCTGGAAACACCATATATTTT.